This T cell receptor beta chain comes out of a study of T cell responses to AZD1222 COVID-19 vaccine. Assay used: immunoSEQ multiplex PCR; TCRdb lists only in-frame clones, some missing. The table records roughly 150,000 clones, roughly 89% of them present only once. CDR1 is MNHEY, CDR2 SVGEGT, per germline. Trimming pared 2 bases from V and 7 bases from J, leaving 8 bases between. There are 12 residues in the CDR3. V usage is TRBV6-2 or TRBV6-3 and J usage is TRBJ1-1; possible D gene TRBD1, 5 bases. The source material was peripheral blood, sampled 28 days after the second AZD1222 dose. The source of this sequence is an adult who received the AZD1222 COVID-19 vaccine. The CDR3 DNA sequence: TGTGCCAGCAGTTACGGGACCGTTGAAGCTTTCTTT. This sequence encodes CASSYGTVEAFF.